Listed below are T cell receptor beta chains from one sample, sequenced in a study of blood T cell repertoires in COVID-19. Profiling relied on immunoSEQ multiplex PCR, and the TCRdb table lists in-frame clones only, not all of them. The sample holds approximately 380,000 clones; roughly 92% are singletons and the top ten take about 0.9%. Sequencing was performed on PBMCs or T cells enriched from blood (not recorded which). The source of these receptors is a woman aged 40 to 50 who had been exposed to COVID-19. Both conserved end residues are part of each CDR3. The order of the fields is J gene, V gene, D gene, CDR3 DNA, CDR3 protein. A D gene is named only where the DNA matches it firmly.

TRBJ2-7 | TRBV13 | TRBD2 | TGTGCCAGCAGCCCCGGGGGGAGAGCCTACGAGCAGTACTTC | CASSPGGRAYEQYF
TRBJ1-6 | TRBV29-1 | TRBD1 | TGCAGCGTTGCTGACAGGGTAAATTCACCCCTCCACTTT | CSVADRVNSPLHF
TRBJ2-1 | TRBV6-2/TRBV6-3 | TRBD2 | TGTGCCAGCAGTCCGACTAGCGGGGGGTGGTATGAGCAGTTCTTC | CASSPTSGGWYEQFF
TRBJ1-1 | TRBV15 | - | TGTGCCACCAGCAGAGAAGAGGGATCTATCATGAACACTGAAGCTTTCTTT | CATSREEGSIMNTEAFF
TRBJ2-2 | TRBV6-1 | TRBD2 | TGTGCCAGCAGTGACCTAGCGGGGGGCCTTGCCGGGGAGCTGTTTTTT | CASSDLAGGLAGELFF
TRBJ1-2 | TRBV6-5 | - | TGTGCCAGCAGTTGGCAGGGTGTGGGTCCTAACTATGGCTACACCTTC | CASSWQGVGPNYGYTF
TRBJ1-2 | TRBV10-1 | TRBD1 | TGCGCCAGCAGTGAGTCGAGACAGGGGGCGTATGGCTACACCTTC | CASSESRQGAYGYTF
TRBJ1-2 | TRBV19 | TRBD1 | TGTGCCAGTAGTCGACGGACAGGGGGAAGTAACTATGGCTACACCTTC | CASSRRTGGSNYGYTF
TRBJ2-7 | TRBV29-1 | - | TGCAGCGGAACGACTAGGAATTACGAGCAGTACTTC | CSGTTRNYEQYF
TRBJ2-6 | TRBV27 | TRBD1 | TGTGCCAGCAGTCTGAACAGACAGGGCCCAACCTCTGGGGCCAACGTCCTGACTTTC | CASSLNRQGPTSGANVLTF
TRBJ2-7 | TRBV30 | TRBD1 | TGTGCCTGGACCCCCGGGACAGGCTACGAGCAGTACTTC | CAWTPGTGYEQYF
TRBJ2-3 | TRBV3-1/TRBV3-2 | - | TGTGCCAGCAGCCAAGGGCAGGGCCTTAGCACAGATACGCAGTATTTT | CASSQGQGLSTDTQYF
TRBJ1-1 | TRBV2 | - | TGTGCCAGCACCCTCCGCTGGGGGGGGAACACTGAAGCTTTCTTT | CASTLRWGGNTEAFF
TRBJ1-2 | TRBV12-3/TRBV12-4 | - | TGTGCCAGCAGTTCGGAGGGGCGCAATGGCTACACCTTC | CASSSEGRNGYTF
TRBJ2-5 | TRBV7-2 | - | TGTGCCAGCAGCATAGGCCGGGCGGATTCGGGGAAGACCCAGTACTTC | CASSIGRADSGKTQYF
TRBJ1-6 | TRBV7-3 | - | TGTGCCAGCAGCTTGCAGAACAATTCACCCCTCCACTTT | CASSLQNNSPLHF
TRBJ1-1 | TRBV27 | TRBD1 | TGTGCCAGCAGTCCTACAGGGGGGGCGTATACTGAAGCTTTCTTT | CASSPTGGAYTEAFF
TRBJ2-7 | TRBV11-3 | - | TGTGCCAGCAGCTTAGAACAGAATTACGAGCAGTACTTC | CASSLEQNYEQYF
TRBJ1-2 | TRBV20-1 | - | TGCAGTGCCAAGAGACAGTCTGGCTACACCTTC | CSAKRQSGYTF
TRBJ1-2 | TRBV19 | - | TGTGCCAGTACAGGCCAGAGCAGGTTGAGCAATGGCTACACCTTC | CASTGQSRLSNGYTF
TRBJ1-1 | TRBV25-1 | - | TGTGCCAGCAGTGATTCGGGGGTAAGGGAGAACACTGAAGCTTTCTTT | CASSDSGVRENTEAFF
TRBJ1-2 | TRBV19 | TRBD1 | TGTGCCAGTACTAAGACAGGGAGGAGGTATGGCTACACCTTC | CASTKTGRRYGYTF